A single sample is the source of the 31 T cell receptor beta chains below, sequenced in a study of patients and donors after allogeneic stem cell transplantation. TCRdb reprocessed the RT-PCR reads via MiXCR and lists one record per CDR3 protein. The profile shows thousands of distinct CDR3 sequences, 10% to 15% of them singletons. The sequenced material came from blood, either unsorted or a sorted T cell fraction (not recorded which). The receptor set was obtained from a human donor who was either an allogeneic HSCT recipient or a stem cell or donor lymphocyte infusion donor (not recorded which). It is not recorded whose cells these are; they may come from a transplant donor.

The chain joins TRBV19 to TRBJ1-6; no definite D call. V lost 6 bases and J lost 9, with 9 bases in between. The length of the CDR3 is 12 residues. The germline CDR1 and CDR2 sequences are LNHDA and SQIVND (reference sequence). The CDR3 coding sequence is TGTGCCAGTAGCGAGATTAGTTCACCCCTCCACTTT. Protein product: CASSEISSPLHF.

With respect to this clonotype: Here the CDR3 omits its conserved ending phenylalanine or tryptophan, so a read error is the likely source. The rearrangement uses TRBV6-5 and TRBJ1-5; tentative D call: TRBD1 (5 bases). Germline V gives CDR1 MNHEY, CDR2 SVGAGI. V gave up 6 bases and J gave up 1 base, with 7 bases separating them. The CDR3 runs 13 residues. CDR3 sequence: CASSRDSNQPQHL. The CDR3 DNA sequence: TGTGCCAGCAGCCGGGACAGCAATCAGCCCCAGCATTTG.

This chain connects TRBV18 to TRBJ1-1, with D uncertain. The V gene's germline CDR1 is KGHSH and CDR2 LQKENI. Trimming removed 6 bases from V and 1 base from J, with 6 bases in between. This CDR3 is built from 12 residues. The chain's CDR3 is CASSRSNTEAFF. For the CDR3, the DNA is TGTGCCAGCTCCCGCTCGAACACTGAAGCTTTCTTT.

This clonotype occurred many times. The gene calls are TRBV6-6 and TRBJ1-5, with 10 bases that match TRBD1. Trimming at V came to 5 bases and at J to 11 bases, leaving 12 bases not matched to a gene. This CDR3 is 15 amino acids long. CDR1 is MNHNY and CDR2 is SVGAGI in the germline V gene (reference sequence). The CDR3 nucleotides read TGTGCCAGCAGTGGAAACCGGGACAGGGGTGTGTCCCAGCATTTT. This codes for CASSGNRDRGVSQHF.

This clonotype was recorded many times. The rearrangement joins TRBV15 to TRBJ2-7; unclear D gene. The CDR3 spans 14 residues. V lost 2 bases and J lost 2, with 10 bases in between. The germline V gene has CDR1 LNHNV and CDR2 YYDKDF (reference sequence). Here the CDR3 reads CATSRTHEAYEQYV. CDR3 nucleotides: TGTGCCACCAGCAGAACCCATGAAGCCTACGAGCAGTACGTC.

The J gene is TRBJ2-1, the V gene TRBV6-4, with 12 bases fitting TRBD2. CDR3 length: 16 amino acids. The junction had 5 bases not matched to a gene; V was cut back by 4 bases and J by 4 bases. The germline CDR1 and CDR2 sequences are MRHNA and SNTAGT. The CDR3 DNA follows: TGTGCCAGCAGTGCCGGACTAGCGGGGTCTTACAATGAGCAGTTCTTC. Translating gives CASSAGLAGSYNEQFF.

This rearrangement joins TRBV11-2 to TRBJ2-3; D is unclear. The V and J ends lost 5 bases and 2 bases respectively, with 11 bases between them. CDR1 and CDR2 from the germline V gene are SGHAT and FQNNGV. The CDR3 spans 14 residues. In nucleotides, the CDR3 is TGTGCCAGCAGCGAGACGTGGACCACAGATACGCAGTATTTT. Translating it yields CASSETWTTDTQYF.

The V call is TRBV5-4, the J call TRBJ2-3, with 8 bases aligning to TRBD2. V trimming: 4 bases; J trimming: 0 bases; junction bases outside the gene matches: 10. Looked up from germline, CDR1 is SGHNT and CDR2 is YYREEE (reference sequence). The length of the CDR3 is 17 residues. Here the CDR3 reads CASSPPDSGTSTDTQYF. For the CDR3, the DNA is TGTGCCAGCAGCCCCCCCGATAGCGGGACTAGCACAGATACGCAGTATTTT.

This clonotype was observed at least ten times. The chain recombines TRBV24-1 with TRBJ2-3; D is perhaps TRBD1 (6 bases). V lost 9 bases and J lost 5, with 17 bases in between. CDR3 length: 14 amino acids. Germline CDR1 reads KGHDR; CDR2 reads SFDVKD. CDR3 loop: CATEFGQGLDTQYF. The CDR3 DNA is TGTGCCACCGAGTTTGGGCAGGGGTTAGATACGCAGTATTTT.

This clonotype is categorized as medium-sized. The chain has TRBV7-8 and TRBJ1-1; D may be TRBD1 (5 bases). CDR3 length: 13 residues. The germline V and J ends were trimmed by 7 bases and 1 base, with 10 bases remaining between them. CDR1 is SGHVS, CDR2 FQNEAQ, per germline. DNA of the CDR3: TGTGCCAGCATGCGACAGCAGAACACTGAAGCTTTCTTT. This codes for CASMRQQNTEAFF.

In this sample, this clonotype turned up a few times. V and J are TRBV2 and TRBJ2-3, with unresolved D. The CDR3 is made up of 15 amino acids. The germline V gene encodes CDR1 SNHLY and CDR2 FYNNEI. V was clipped by 1 base and J by 1 base, with 9 bases between them. CDR3 loop: CASSEGPSGTDTQYF. CDR3 in DNA: TGTGCCAGCAGTGAAGGTCCAAGCGGCACAGATACGCAGTATTTT.

Ten or more counts support this clonotype. The chain carries TRBV18 and TRBJ1-1, with D unclear. The CDR3 has 14 residues. Trimming removed 2 bases at V and 0 bases at J, with 7 bases between. Germline CDR1 reads KGHSH; CDR2 reads LQKENI. CDR3 sequence: CASSPEGMNTEAFF. The CDR3 DNA reads as TGTGCCAGCTCACCAGAGGGTATGAACACTGAAGCTTTCTTT.

The chain recombines TRBV6-2 or TRBV6-3 with TRBJ2-7; TRBD2 agrees at 8 bases. The J segment lost 3 bases and the V segment lost 4 bases, leaving 23 bases of the junction unmatched. The CDR3 has 20 amino acids. Germline assignment: CDR1 MNHEY and CDR2 SVGEGT. The CDR3 here is CASSFTAASGGGYFDYEQYF. The CDR3 coding sequence is TGTGCCAGCAGTTTTACCGCCGCCTCGGGGGGGGGCTATTTTGACTACGAGCAGTACTTC.

The chain recombines TRBV27 with TRBJ2-1, with 7 bases lining up with TRBD2. The CDR3 covers 15 residues. Germline CDR1 and CDR2: MNHEY and SMNVEV (reference sequence). V dropped 5 bases and J dropped 2; count of bases not matched to a gene: 6. CDR3 bases: TGTGCCAGCAGTCCCCCGGGACTAACCTACAATGAGCAGTTCTTC. This gives the protein CASSPPGLTYNEQFF.

The rearrangement links TRBV20-1 to TRBJ1-1; D ambiguous. The V and J ends lost 5 bases and 2 bases respectively, with 12 bases between them. Germline lookup yields CDR1 DFQATT and CDR2 SNEGSKA (reference sequence). The CDR3 has 13 amino acids. The CDR3 sequence is CSALTTPNTEAFF. DNA for the CDR3: TGCAGTGCTCTTACTACACCTAACACTGAAGCTTTCTTT.

This clonotype was seen many times. This rearrangement joins TRBV12-3 or TRBV12-4 to TRBJ1-1, with D possibly matching TRBD1 (6 bases). Trimming stripped 3 bases from V and 5 bases from J, with 16 bases between. The length of the CDR3 is 15 residues. In DNA form, the CDR3 reads TGTGCCAGCAGTTTCCAGGGGCTGGGAGGGACTGAAGCTTTCTTT. Translated, it gives CASSFQGLGGTEAFF.

This clonotype has a count of ten or more. The V gene is TRBV12-3 or TRBV12-4, the J gene TRBJ1-2, with 7 nucleotides matching TRBD1. The CDR3 spans 14 residues. V lost 1 base to trimming and J lost 8 bases; unmatched junction nucleotides: 7. DNA of the CDR3: TGTGCCAGCAGTTTAGTAAGGGACAGTGGCGGCTACACCTTC. It yields the protein CASSLVRDSGGYTF.

In this sample, this clonotype turned up a few times. The chain recombines TRBV6-5 with TRBJ2-3, with D hard to call. The CDR3 length is 14 residues. The ends were cut back, 1 base at V and 1 base at J, with 6 bases in the middle. Germline assignment: CDR1 MNHEY and CDR2 SVGAGI. The CDR3 loop is CASSYWWGTDTQYF. The CDR3 DNA is TGTGCCAGCAGTTACTGGTGGGGCACAGATACGCAGTATTTT.

The table lists this clonotype with a few counts. The genes are TRBV19 and TRBJ1-4; 7 bases are shared with TRBD1. V was clipped by 4 bases and J by 11 bases; unmatched bases: 7. Germline lookup yields CDR1 LNHDA and CDR2 SQIVND (reference sequence). The CDR3 is 13 residues long. CDR3 loop: CASSRETGLKLFF. The CDR3, as DNA: TGTGCCAGTAGTAGAGAGACAGGGTTGAAACTGTTTTTT.

This clonotype has a count of ten or more. The V call is TRBV7-9, the J call TRBJ1-2; 10 nucleotides match TRBD1. The germline CDR1 and CDR2 sequences are SEHNR and FQNEAQ (reference sequence). The CDR3 is 13 amino acids. The J segment lost 6 bases and the V segment lost 3 bases, leaving 1 base of the junction unmatched. CDR3 DNA sequence: TGTGCCAGCAGCTTTGGGACAGGGGATGGCTACACCTTC. It yields the protein CASSFGTGDGYTF.

This clonotype was counted a few times. V usage is TRBV7-9 and J usage is TRBJ2-7; D not resolved. CDR1 SEHNR and CDR2 FQNEAQ come from the germline V gene (reference sequence). The CDR3 loop spans 13 amino acids. The ends were cut back, 0 bases at V and 5 bases at J, with 8 bases in the middle. CDR3 sequence reads: CASSLAGIDEQYF. DNA for the CDR3: TGTGCCAGCAGCTTAGCGGGGATCGACGAGCAGTACTTC. Looking up the rest from reference TRBV7-9 and TRBJ2-7 gives the full variable domain: DTGVSQNPRHKITKRGQNVTFRCDPISEHNRLYWYRQTLGQGPEFLTYFQNEAQLEKSRLLSDRFSAERPKGSFSTLEIQRTEQGDSAMYLCASSLAGIDEQYFGPGTRLTVT.

The sample holds many counts of this clonotype. The chain joins TRBV18 to TRBJ1-1; perhaps TRBD1 as D (5 bases). The CDR3 is made up of 18 amino acids. Germline CDR1 KGHSH, CDR2 LQKENI. V gave up 1 base and J gave up 3 bases, with 21 bases separating them. CDR3 loop: CASSPLVTRVYIDTEAFF. For the CDR3, the DNA is TGTGCCAGCTCACCACTAGTGACCAGGGTTTATATCGACACTGAAGCTTTCTTT.

This clonotype was detected a few times. The CDR3 DNA is TGTGCCAGCACCTTTCAGGGGAGTCGATATGGCTACACCTTC. Protein: CASTFQGSRYGYTF. The V gene is TRBV6-2 or TRBV6-3, the J gene TRBJ1-2; a weak D match, TRBD1 (6 bases). The CDR3 sequence is 14 residues long. Germline V CDR1 and CDR2: MNHEY, SVGEGT. Trimming removed 7 bases from V and 5 bases from J, with 17 bases in between.

Many counts were recorded for this clonotype. The chain employs TRBV7-9 and TRBJ1-1, with TRBD1 as a possible D gene (5 bases). V was shortened by 6 bases and J by 0 bases, with 17 bases between the two germline ends. Germline loops: CDR1 SEHNR, CDR2 FQNEAQ (reference sequence). The CDR3 is 16 residues long. CDR3 bases: TGTGCCAGCAGGACAGATAGAGGACGGCTGAACACTGAAGCTTTCTTT. Translating it yields CASRTDRGRLNTEAFF.

The rearrangement joins TRBV20-1 to TRBJ2-3, with 8 bases identical to TRBD2. Germline V gene sequence: CDR1 DFQATT, CDR2 SNEGSKA (reference sequence). The V and J ends lost 5 bases and 4 bases, in that order; junction bases with no gene match: 8. The CDR3 consists of 14 residues. CDR3 DNA: TGCAGTGCTCCCGCAGCGGGAGCCGCAGATACGCAGTATTTT. This codes for CSAPAAGAADTQYF.

In this sample, this clonotype is medium-sized (0.01 to 0.1%). The chain links TRBV29-1 to TRBJ2-6; D is unresolved. Trimming removed 6 bases from V and 2 bases from J, with 17 bases in between. The CDR3 length is 16 residues. The V gene's germline CDR1 is SQVTM and CDR2 ANQGSEA. Written as DNA, the CDR3 is TGCAGCGTACACACCTCCGATCGGGCTGGGGCCAACGTCCTGACTTTC. It encodes CSVHTSDRAGANVLTF.

This clonotype is medium-sized by share. The J gene is TRBJ1-2, the V gene TRBV5-1; 7 bases match TRBD1. The CDR3 is 15 residues long. Germline assignment: CDR1 SGHRS and CDR2 YFSETQ. The J segment lost 4 bases and the V segment lost 4 bases, leaving 10 bases of the junction unmatched. The CDR3 loop is CASSEGQNVGYGYTF. The DNA for the CDR3 is TGCGCCAGCAGCGAGGGACAGAACGTCGGCTATGGCTACACCTTC.

This clonotype was recorded many times. This chain joins TRBV7-9 and TRBJ1-2, with 10 bases fitting TRBD1. Per the germline V gene, CDR1 is SEHNR and CDR2 is FQNEAQ (reference sequence). CDR3 length: 15 amino acids. After removal of 5 bases from V and 5 bases from J, the junction contained 8 bases not matched to a gene. CDR3 residues: CASSGQPGQGYGYTF. The CDR3 DNA reads TGTGCCAGCAGCGGTCAACCGGGACAGGGGTATGGCTACACCTTC.

The chain's CDR3 is CASSLGRLAGMEQYV. In DNA, the CDR3 is TGTGCCAGCAGCTTAGGTCGGCTAGCGGGTATGGAGCAGTACGTC. This sequence joins TRBV7-9 and TRBJ2-7; the match to TRBD2 covers 8 bases. The CDR3 runs 15 residues. CDR1 is SEHNR and CDR2 is FQNEAQ in the germline V gene (reference sequence). Trimming at V came to 1 base and at J to 7 bases, leaving 9 bases not matched to a gene.

V is TRBV12-3 or TRBV12-4 and J is TRBJ1-4, with 7 bases matching TRBD1. This CDR3 has 15 amino acids. Germline trimming cut 4 bases from V and 7 bases from J; bases unmatched to any gene: 9. The chain's CDR3 is CASSSSGQISEKLFF. CDR3 coding DNA: TGTGCCAGCAGTTCCTCGGGACAGATAAGTGAAAAACTGTTTTTT.

CDR3 loop: CAISASPGTEETQYF. In nucleotides, the CDR3 is TGTGCCATCAGTGCCTCACCCGGGACAGAAGAGACCCAGTACTTC. This sequence joins TRBV10-3 and TRBJ2-5, with 7 nucleotides matching TRBD1. This CDR3 spans 15 amino acids. J was trimmed by 3 bases and V by 4 bases; bases with no gene match: 8. Germline V CDR1 and CDR2: ENHRY, SYGVKD.